A selection of T cell receptor beta chains follows, all from one sample in a study of T cell repertoires in cytomegalovirus infection. TCRdb itself ran the reads through MiXCR, one entry per CDR3 protein. This sample has 250,000 to 300,000 distinct CDR3 sequences, with 25% found just once. Source material: PBMCs. Receptor source: a human donor in good health (CMV status not recorded). Some clones in this sample may be carry-over from other donors' samples. Each CDR3 is given with its conserved first and last residue. Each record gives: clone size, D gene, J gene, V gene, CDR3 DNA, CDR3 protein. A D gene is named only where the DNA matches it firmly. Size values are once, few and many counts, or a class for expanded clones, and some rows have none.

size: many; D: -; J: TRBJ2-7; V: TRBV7-2; DNA: TGTGCCAGCAGCCCCACATACCTCCAATCCTACGAGCAGTACTTC; CDR3: CASSPTYLQSYEQYF
size: few; D: -; J: TRBJ2-5; V: TRBV27; DNA: TGTGCCAGCACGGAGACCCAGTACTTC; CDR3: CASTETQYF
size: -; D: -; J: TRBJ2-1; V: TRBV18; DNA: TGTGCCAGCCAAGCCCTGGCAAGCCATGAGCAGTTCTTC; CDR3: CASQALASHEQFF
size: few; D: -; J: TRBJ2-7; V: TRBV28; DNA: TGTGCCAGCAGTCCTTCGGTGCGACAGAGCTCCTACGAGCAGTACTTC; CDR3: CASSPSVRQSSYEQYF
size: few; D: -; J: TRBJ1-5; V: TRBV28; DNA: TGTGCCAGCAGTTCTACCCTCTCGGGTGTGGGTCAGCCCCAGCATTTT; CDR3: CASSSTLSGVGQPQHF
size: -; D: -; J: TRBJ1-5; V: TRBV2; DNA: TGTGCCAGCAGTTGGGGGAGCACAAGCAATCAGCCCCAGCATTTT; CDR3: CASSWGSTSNQPQHF
size: few; D: TRBD2; J: TRBJ2-1; V: TRBV27; DNA: TGTGCCAGCAGTTTAACGAGCGGGAGGGCCTATGAGCAGTTCTTC; CDR3: CASSLTSGRAYEQFF
size: -; D: -; J: TRBJ2-2; V: TRBV7-3; DNA: TGTGCCAGCAGTCCGGGGCTTGGCACCGGGGAGCTGTTTTTT; CDR3: CASSPGLGTGELFF
size: -; D: -; J: TRBJ2-7; V: TRBV7-9; DNA: TGTGCCAGCAGCCCCCGATCCAACCGGATTGGCGAGCAGTACTTC; CDR3: CASSPRSNRIGEQYF
size: -; D: -; J: TRBJ1-1; V: TRBV28; DNA: TGTGCCAGCAGTTTGCCCGGAGTTATGAACACTGAAGCTTTCTTT; CDR3: CASSLPGVMNTEAFF
size: -; D: -; J: TRBJ2-7; V: TRBV23-1; DNA: TGCGCCAGCAGTCAATCGTCCCCAACCCGAAGTACCTACGAGCAGTACTTC; CDR3: CASSQSSPTRSTYEQYF
size: many; D: -; J: TRBJ2-7; V: TRBV7-9; DNA: TGTGCCAGCAGCCGCACAGGTGGAGGTTACGAGCAGTACTTC; CDR3: CASSRTGGGYEQYF
size: few; D: -; J: TRBJ1-3; V: TRBV12-3/TRBV12-4; DNA: TGTGCCAGCAGTCCGACAGTTACTGGAAACACCATATATTTT; CDR3: CASSPTVTGNTIYF
size: few; D: -; J: TRBJ1-6; V: TRBV11-2; DNA: TGTGCCAGCAGAGGGATCGACAGTTCACCCCTCCACTTT; CDR3: CASRGIDSSPLHF
size: many; D: TRBD1; J: TRBJ2-1; V: TRBV7-2; DNA: TGTGCCAGCAGCTTAAATCGGGGACAGAGCTCCTACAATGAGCAGTTCTTC; CDR3: CASSLNRGQSSYNEQFF
size: -; D: TRBD2; J: TRBJ2-7; V: TRBV20-1; DNA: TGCAGTGCTTCCCCCCCAGCGGGATGGGGGGCCTACGAGCAGTACTTC; CDR3: CSASPPAGWGAYEQYF
size: many; D: -; J: TRBJ2-5; V: TRBV7-9; DNA: TGTGCCAGCAGCTTAGCGCACAGCCAAGAGACCCAGTACTTC; CDR3: CASSLAHSQETQYF
size: -; D: TRBD2; J: TRBJ2-1; V: TRBV9; DNA: TGTGCCAGCAGCGCAGACGGACTAGCGGGACTCTACAATGAGCAGTTCTTC; CDR3: CASSADGLAGLYNEQFF
size: few; D: -; J: TRBJ2-1; V: TRBV6-2/TRBV6-3; DNA: TGTGCCAGCAGTTACGGGACTGCCCAGGAGAATGAGCAGTTCTTC; CDR3: CASSYGTAQENEQFF
size: -; D: TRBD1; J: TRBJ2-1; V: TRBV4-1; DNA: TGCGCCAGCAGCGCCACCGGGACAGGGAGCTATGAGCAGTTCTTC; CDR3: CASSATGTGSYEQFF
size: -; D: -; J: TRBJ1-2; V: TRBV28; DNA: TGTGCCAGCAGCCCAACTAGCTTATATGGCTACACCTTC; CDR3: CASSPTSLYGYTF
size: few; D: TRBD2; J: TRBJ2-1; V: TRBV11-2; DNA: TGTGCCAGCAGCTTAGGTAGCGGGAGGAATGAGCAGTTCTTC; CDR3: CASSLGSGRNEQFF
size: -; D: -; J: TRBJ2-1; V: TRBV28; DNA: TGTGCCAGCAGTTTTCAATGGAGCGGTGAGCAGTTCTTC; CDR3: CASSFQWSGEQFF
size: few; D: -; J: TRBJ2-7; V: TRBV27; DNA: TGTGCCAGCAAGAGGGCGGGAACCTCCTACGAGCAGTACTTC; CDR3: CASKRAGTSYEQYF
size: many; D: -; J: TRBJ2-7; V: TRBV24-1; DNA: TGTGCCACCAGTGATTGGGAGGATGAGCAGTACTTC; CDR3: CATSDWEDEQYF
size: many; D: TRBD1; J: TRBJ2-5; V: TRBV7-2; DNA: TGTGCCAGCAGCTCAATGACAGGGCTAAAAGAGACCCAGTACTTC; CDR3: CASSSMTGLKETQYF
size: few; D: -; J: TRBJ2-7; V: TRBV20-1; DNA: TGCAGTGCTACAAACGCCATCGGGGTCTCCTACGAGCAGTACTTC; CDR3: CSATNAIGVSYEQYF
size: many; D: TRBD1; J: TRBJ2-7; V: TRBV7-3; DNA: TGTGCCAGCAGCCAGACCGGGAACAGGGGGCTGCAGTACTTC; CDR3: CASSQTGNRGLQYF
size: few; D: TRBD2; J: TRBJ2-1; V: TRBV5-4; DNA: TGTGCCAGCAGCTTTGTAGCGGGAGGTGCGGGGATTCATGAGCAGTTCTTC; CDR3: CASSFVAGGAGIHEQFF
size: -; D: -; J: TRBJ1-2; V: TRBV11-2; DNA: TGTGCCAGCAGCTTAAGCTACGGGCAGCTCTATGGCTACACCTTC; CDR3: CASSLSYGQLYGYTF
size: -; D: -; J: TRBJ2-1; V: TRBV7-2; DNA: TGTGCCAGCAGCTCCTCGGGACGCTCAAGGAATGAGCAGTTCTTC; CDR3: CASSSSGRSRNEQFF
size: many; D: -; J: TRBJ1-2; V: TRBV7-2; DNA: TGTGCCAGCAGCTCCCCTATGTTGCCCTGGCGCTACACCTTC; CDR3: CASSSPMLPWRYTF